The 26 T cell receptor beta chains below come from one sample, sequenced in a study of blood T cell repertoires in COVID-19. Clones were read by immunoSEQ multiplex PCR, and TCRdb kept only the in-frame ones, dropping some. The sample consists of about 210,000 clones, roughly 94% of them appearing once. The specimen was peripheral blood. The source is a man aged 25-40 years with acute or convalescent COVID-19.

This rearrangement joins TRBV19 to TRBJ2-5, with 12 bases fitting TRBD2. The CDR3 has 14 residues. The J segment lost 5 bases and the V segment lost 6 bases, leaving 4 bases of the junction unmatched. The germline V gene encodes CDR1 LNHDA and CDR2 SQIVND (reference sequence). CDR3 sequence: CASRLAGGGETQYF. The CDR3 coding sequence is TGTGCCAGTAGACTAGCGGGAGGCGGGGAGACCCAGTACTTC.

V and J are TRBV13 and TRBJ2-7; 9 bases map to TRBD1. The CDR3 is 13 amino acids. CDR1 is PRHDT and CDR2 is FYEKMQ in the germline V gene (reference sequence). The ends lost 3 bases at V and 4 bases at J; junction bases unmatched: 1. This CDR3 is CASSLDRGYEQYF. The CDR3 region has the DNA TGTGCCAGCAGCTTGGACAGGGGATACGAGCAGTACTTC.

Comments on this clone: An end of the junction differs from the germline gene, which may be a read error. The chain carries TRBV28 and TRBJ1-4; 7 nucleotides align to TRBD1. The CDR3 has 15 residues. Germline values: CDR1 MDHEN, CDR2 SYDVKM. The CDR3 loop is CASRPGQQINEKLFF. CDR3 DNA sequence: TGTGCCAGCAGACCGGGACAGCAAATTAATGAGAAACTGTTTTTT.

The chain uses TRBV28 and TRBJ2-7, with 8 bases aligning to TRBD1. Looked up from germline, CDR1 is MDHEN and CDR2 is SYDVKM. The junction had 10 bases not matched to a gene; V was cut back by 8 bases and J by 1 base. The CDR3 runs to 15 residues. DNA of the CDR3: TGTGCCAGCGTAGGAACTAGACAGGGGTCCTACGAGCAGTACTTC. Encoded protein: CASVGTRQGSYEQYF.

The chain combines TRBV28 with TRBJ1-1; D is ambiguous. V lost 1 base, J lost 8 bases, and 5 bases lay in between. Germline values: CDR1 MDHEN, CDR2 SYDVKM. This CDR3 is 11 amino acids long. CDR3 in DNA: TGTGCCAGCAGTTTATCGGGAGAAGCTTTCTTT. Amino acid sequence: CASSLSGEAFF.

The rearrangement joins TRBV9 to TRBJ2-5, with 8 bases matching TRBD2. In germline, CDR1 is SGDLS, CDR2 YYNGEE. With V trimmed by 4 bases and J by 2 bases, 7 bases remained unmatched. This CDR3 comprises 15 residues. DNA for the CDR3: TGTGCCAGCAGCACAACTAGCGGCATACAAGAGACCCAGTACTTC. Translation gives CASSTTSGIQETQYF.

The chain recombines TRBV5-1 with TRBJ2-2, with a tentative D call TRBD2 (6 bases). This CDR3 has 16 amino acids. Germline V gene sequence: CDR1 SGHRS, CDR2 YFSETQ. V was pared by 7 bases and J by 8 bases, with 24 bases between. CDR3 residues: CASYQGAGTPGGELFF. In DNA, the CDR3 is TGCGCCAGCTATCAAGGGGCGGGGACCCCTGGAGGGGAGCTGTTTTTT.

The chain couples TRBV3-1 (or the pseudogene TRBV3-2) to TRBJ2-1; D possibly corresponds to TRBD2 (6 bases). This CDR3 region has 16 residues. Germline V gene lookup returns CDR1 LGHDT and CDR2 YNNKEL (reference sequence). V shed 3 bases and J shed 4 bases, with 16 bases lying between them. DNA of the CDR3: TGTGCCAGCAGCCAGGGACTCCCTAGGGAGTACAATGAGCAGTTCTTC. This sequence encodes CASSQGLPREYNEQFF.

This rearrangement joins TRBV6-5 to TRBJ1-2, with D perhaps TRBD1 (5 bases). The CDR3 sequence is 14 residues long. Trimming cost V 5 bases and J 0 bases, with 10 bases left between them. Germline loops: CDR1 MNHEY, CDR2 SVGAGI. CDR3 bases: TGTGCCAGCAGTCGAGACAGAACTAACTATGGCTACACCTTC. It codes for CASSRDRTNYGYTF.

This sequence joins TRBV5-1 and TRBJ2-1, with 7 positions matching TRBD2. The CDR3 loop spans 15 amino acids. V gave up 2 bases and J gave up 2 bases; unmatched junction bases: 4. CDR1 is SGHRS, CDR2 YFSETQ, per germline. CDR3 coding DNA: TGCGCCAGCAGCTTCGGGGGGAGTCCCTACAATGAGCAGTTCTTC. Its protein product is CASSFGGSPYNEQFF. The whole variable domain, filled in from reference TRBV5-1 and TRBJ2-1, reads KAGVTQTPRYLIKTRGQQVTLSCSPISGHRSVSWYQQTPGQGLQFLFEYFSETQRNKGNFPGRFSGRQFSNSRSEMNVSTLELGDSALYLCASSFGGSPYNEQFFGPGTRLTVL.

The chain employs TRBV30 and TRBJ2-7, with D possibly matching TRBD1 (6 bases). The CDR3 runs 13 residues. Germline V gene lookup returns CDR1 GTSNPN and CDR2 SVGIG (reference sequence). With 3 bases removed from V and 3 bases from J, the gap between germline ends came to 12 bases. Here the CDR3 reads CAWSPGQFYEQYF. In DNA form, the CDR3 reads TGTGCCTGGAGCCCTGGACAGTTCTACGAGCAGTACTTC.

The chain joins TRBV28 to TRBJ2-3; 11 positions agree with TRBD1. Per germline, CDR1 MDHEN and CDR2 SYDVKM. Germline trimming cut 10 bases from V and 2 bases from J; bases unmatched to any gene: 8. The length of the CDR3 is 15 residues. The CDR3 is CATADRGLPTDTQYF. CDR3 coding DNA: TGTGCCACCGCGGACAGGGGGCTTCCCACAGATACGCAGTATTTT.

This clone is a singleton in its sample. V usage is TRBV11-2 and J usage is TRBJ2-2; 7 bases are a match to TRBD2. Germline CDR1 is SGHAT and CDR2 is FQNNGV. The trim removed 7 bases at V and 3 bases at J, leaving 8 bases unmatched. This CDR3 has 15 amino acids. This chain's CDR3 is CASTSASGHTGELFF. CDR3 coding DNA: TGTGCCAGCACCTCGGCTAGCGGACACACCGGGGAGCTGTTTTTT.

Only one count was recorded for this clone. The chain uses TRBV6-5 and TRBJ2-7, with D maybe TRBD2 (5 bases). The CDR3 runs 13 residues. Germline values: CDR1 MNHEY, CDR2 SVGAGI. V was cut by 5 bases and J by 0 bases, with 8 bases left in between. The CDR3 nucleotides are TGTGCCAGCAGTCCCGGGATCTCCTACGAGCAGTACTTC. Translating gives CASSPGISYEQYF.

The chain couples TRBV5-1 to TRBJ1-4; 7 nucleotides align to TRBD1. Trimming cost V 3 bases and J 8 bases; bases outside gene matches: 1. This CDR3 has 12 amino acids. Germline V gives CDR1 SGHRS, CDR2 YFSETQ. The CDR3 region has the DNA TGCGCCAGCAGCTCAGGGGGGGAAAAACTGTTTTTT. This translates into CASSSGGEKLFF.

As DNA, the CDR3 is TGTGCCACCATTGGAGGGGGCATAACCGGGGAGCTGTTTTTT. Encoded protein: CATIGGGITGELFF. The chain recombines TRBV2 with TRBJ2-2; a weak D match, TRBD1 (7 bases). The ends were cut back, 10 bases at V and 5 bases at J, with 17 bases in the middle. CDR1 and CDR2 from the germline V gene are SNHLY and FYNNEI. The CDR3 covers 14 residues.

V gene TRBV27 combines with J gene TRBJ2-3; 9 nucleotides line up with TRBD1. Germline CDR1 and CDR2: MNHEY and SMNVEV (reference sequence). The CDR3 is made up of 14 amino acids. The trim removed 6 bases at V and 3 bases at J, leaving 4 bases unmatched. The CDR3 region has the DNA TGTGCCAGCAGCACAGGGGGCTCAACAGATACGCAGTATTTT. Its translation is CASSTGGSTDTQYF.

This clone has just a few counts. The V gene is TRBV29-1, the J gene TRBJ1-2; D uncertain. V lost 5 bases and J 4 bases, leaving 14 bases between the germline ends. The CDR3 runs to 13 residues. Germline lookup yields CDR1 SQVTM and CDR2 ANQGSEA. CDR3 DNA: TGCAGCGTTACTTTTGACGGACTCTATGGCTACACCTTC. It encodes CSVTFDGLYGYTF.

The V call is TRBV6-5, the J call TRBJ2-7; 7 bases are shared with TRBD2. The CDR3 covers 15 residues. The V gene end was trimmed by 7 bases and the J gene end by 1 base; junction bases not matched to a gene: 10. CDR1 is MNHEY and CDR2 is SVGAGI in the germline V gene. The CDR3 spells CASTGFQRDSYEQYF. As DNA, the CDR3 is TGTGCCAGCACCGGATTCCAGCGGGATTCCTACGAGCAGTACTTC.

This clone has only one observation. This rearrangement joins TRBV28 to TRBJ1-5; TRBD1 matches 8 bases. With V trimmed by 8 bases and J by 0 bases, 12 bases remained unmatched. The CDR3 loop spans 17 amino acids. Germline V gene lookup returns CDR1 MDHEN and CDR2 SYDVKM. In DNA form, the CDR3 reads TGTGCCAGCGCCGTTACCTCGGACAGGGATAGCAATCAGCCCCAGCATTTT. Its translation: CASAVTSDRDSNQPQHF.

V is TRBV19 and J is TRBJ1-2, with D hard to call. Germline loops: CDR1 LNHDA, CDR2 SQIVND (reference sequence). The CDR3 is 14 amino acids. Trimming stripped 0 bases from V and 8 bases from J, with 13 bases between. The CDR3 DNA reads TGTGCCAGTAGTATAGATCTAGTTCGCACAGGCTACACCTTC. Protein sequence: CASSIDLVRTGYTF. Full variable domain (remainder filled in from reference TRBV19 and TRBJ1-2): DGGITQSPKYLFRKEGQNVTLSCEQNLNHDAMYWYRQDPGQGLRLIYYSQIVNDFQKGDIAEGYSVSREKKESFPLTVTSAQKNPTAFYLCASSIDLVRTGYTFGSGTRLTVV.

The gene calls are TRBV6-5 and TRBJ1-6; possible D gene TRBD1, 6 bases. Germline assignment: CDR1 MNHEY and CDR2 SVGAGI. The CDR3 consists of 12 residues. The V end was cut by 6 bases, the J end by 6 bases, with 6 bases between. CDR3 DNA sequence: TGTGCCAGCAGGGACAGTAATTCACCCCTCCACTTT. Residues: CASRDSNSPLHF.

CDR3 in DNA: TGCGCCAGCATCAAAACAGATACGCAGTATTTT. It specifies CASIKTDTQYF. V gene TRBV5-1 combines with J gene TRBJ2-3; no clear D. The V gene's germline CDR1 is SGHRS and CDR2 YFSETQ. This CDR3 is 11 amino acids long. Deletions cut 6 bases from V and 3 bases from J, with 5 bases between.

The chain couples TRBV5-5 to TRBJ1-1, with TRBD1 matching over 8 bases. This CDR3 region has 16 residues. After removal of 0 bases from V and 0 bases from J, the junction contained 4 bases not matched to a gene. Germline V gene sequence: CDR1 SGHKS, CDR2 YYEKEE (reference sequence). The CDR3 region is CASSLAPGGMNTEAFF. In DNA form, the CDR3 reads TGTGCCAGCAGCTTGGCGCCAGGGGGCATGAACACTGAAGCTTTCTTT. Using reference TRBV5-5 and TRBJ1-1 for the parts outside the CDR3, the full variable domain is DAGVTQSPTHLIKTRGQQVTLRCSPISGHKSVSWYQQVLGQGPQFIFQYYEKEERGRGNFPDRFSARQFPNYSSELNVNALLLGDSALYLCASSLAPGGMNTEAFFGQGTRLTVV.

This clone was seen once. The chain is built from TRBV6-4 and TRBJ1-6; no firm D call. Germline lookup yields CDR1 MRHNA and CDR2 SNTAGT. The CDR3 contains 13 residues. Trimming removed 3 bases from V and 7 bases from J, with 7 bases in between. In DNA, the CDR3 is TGTGCCAGCAGTGAGGCGAGGAATTCACCCCTCCACTTT. Translated, it gives CASSEARNSPLHF.

The rearrangement uses TRBV9 and TRBJ2-3; 8 nucleotides agree with TRBD2. Germline lookup yields CDR1 SGDLS and CDR2 YYNGEE. The CDR3 has 15 residues. The V segment lost 0 bases and the J segment 4 bases; nucleotides outside the gene matches: 4. As DNA, the CDR3 is TGTGCCAGCAGCGTAGCGGGAGGGGACTCAGATACGCAGTATTTT. This codes for CASSVAGGDSDTQYF.